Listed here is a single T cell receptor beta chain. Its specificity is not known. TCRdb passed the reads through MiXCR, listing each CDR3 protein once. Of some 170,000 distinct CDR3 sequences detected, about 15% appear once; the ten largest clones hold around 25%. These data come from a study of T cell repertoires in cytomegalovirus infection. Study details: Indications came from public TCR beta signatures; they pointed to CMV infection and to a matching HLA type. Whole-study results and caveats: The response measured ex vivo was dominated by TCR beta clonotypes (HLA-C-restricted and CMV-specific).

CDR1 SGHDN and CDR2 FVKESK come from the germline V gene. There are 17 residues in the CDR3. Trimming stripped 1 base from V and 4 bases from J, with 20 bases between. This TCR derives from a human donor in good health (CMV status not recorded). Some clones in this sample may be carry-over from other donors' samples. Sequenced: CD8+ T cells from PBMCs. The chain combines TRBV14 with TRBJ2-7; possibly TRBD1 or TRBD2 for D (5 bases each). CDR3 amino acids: CASSQGLQVQQLYEQYF. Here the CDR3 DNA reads TGTGCCAGCAGCCAAGGACTACAGGTTCAGCAACTATACGAGCAGTACTTC. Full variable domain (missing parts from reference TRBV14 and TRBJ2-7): EAGVTQFPSHSVIEKGQTVTLRCDPISGHDNLYWYRRVMGKEIKFLLHFVKESKQDESGMPNNRFLAERTGGTYSTLKVQPAELEDSGVYFCASSQGLQVQQLYEQYFGPGTRLTVT.